The 24 T cell receptor beta chains given below trace back to one sample, sequenced in a study of blood T cell repertoires in COVID-19 (dated by TCRdb to the early 2020s). Receptor libraries were prepared by the immunoSEQ multiplex PCR assay. This is the immuneACCESS table as TCRdb keeps it, with only in-frame sequences that have V and J called. A part of the clones is gone; compared with another copy, unresolved V genes explain less than half, and the rest is unexplained. This sample holds 75,000 to 90,000 clones; around 85% were observed only once. The ten largest account for 15% to 20% of the sample. Sequencing used peripheral blood. The receptor source for this set is a man of 80 years or more with active or convalescent COVID-19.

The chain employs TRBV9 and TRBJ1-5; no clear D gene. V was shortened by 0 bases and J by 3 bases, with 10 bases between the two germline ends. Germline assignment: CDR1 SGDLS and CDR2 YYNGEE. The length of the CDR3 is 15 residues. This CDR3 reads CASSVGTEPNQPQHF. DNA for the CDR3: TGTGCCAGCAGCGTAGGAACTGAACCCAATCAGCCCCAGCATTTT.

The J gene is TRBJ1-1, the V gene TRBV28; 8 nucleotides match TRBD1. In germline, CDR1 is MDHEN, CDR2 SYDVKM. There are 14 residues in the CDR3. V gave up 2 bases and J gave up 2 bases; unmatched junction bases: 1. The CDR3: CASSLGQGNTEAFF. In nucleotides, the CDR3 is TGTGCCAGCAGTTTAGGACAGGGAAACACTGAAGCTTTCTTT.

The CDR3 here is CASSLALGTNEKLFF. Written as DNA, the CDR3 is TGTGCCAGCAGTTTAGCCCTCGGAACTAATGAAAAACTGTTTTTT. This rearrangement joins TRBV28 to TRBJ1-4; D remains ambiguous. The CDR3 runs to 15 residues. The V end was cut by 2 bases, the J end by 1 base, with 8 bases between. Germline CDR1 MDHEN, CDR2 SYDVKM.

The CDR3 sequence is CASSSPSGGKNEQFF. The CDR3 DNA follows: TGTGCCAGCAGCTCCCCTAGCGGGGGGAAGAATGAGCAGTTCTTC. The J gene is TRBJ2-1, the V gene TRBV5-5; TRBD2 agrees at 11 bases. The CDR3 contains 15 residues. V trimming: 3 bases; J trimming: 7 bases; junction bases outside the gene matches: 6. Germline CDR1 SGHKS, CDR2 YYEKEE (reference sequence).

This rearrangement joins TRBV7-8 to TRBJ2-6; no definite D call. The length of the CDR3 is 18 residues. The germline V gene has CDR1 SGHVS and CDR2 FQNEAQ. Between the trimmed V and J ends, which lost 1 base and 0 bases, there was a span of 13 bases. CDR3: CASSLDPRPSSGANVLTF. The CDR3 DNA reads as TGTGCCAGCAGCTTAGATCCCAGGCCCAGCTCTGGGGCCAACGTCCTGACTTTC. Complete variable domain (other parts from reference TRBV7-8 and TRBJ2-6): GAGVSQSPRYKVAKRGQDVALRCDPISGHVSLFWYQQALGQGPEFLTYFQNEAQLDKSGLPSDRFFAERPEGSVSTLKIQRTQQEDSAVYLCASSLDPRPSSGANVLTFGAGSRLTVL.

The rearrangement links TRBV11-2 to TRBJ1-5; TRBD1 agrees at 7 bases. This CDR3 comprises 15 residues. Germline loops: CDR1 SGHAT, CDR2 FQNNGV. V dropped 5 bases and J dropped 1; count of bases not matched to a gene: 5. CDR3 sequence (DNA): TGTGCCAGCAGCCTGACAGGGACGAGCAATCAGCCCCAGCATTTT. Translating gives CASSLTGTSNQPQHF.

This clone has just a few counts. V usage is TRBV19 and J usage is TRBJ1-5, with TRBD1 identical over 8 bases. CDR1 is LNHDA and CDR2 is SQIVND in the germline V gene (reference sequence). This CDR3 contains 16 residues. Trimming took 7 bases from V and 2 from J; bases not matched to a gene: 10. CDR3 sequence reads: CASIPQGASGNQPQHF. The CDR3 DNA follows: TGTGCCAGTATTCCTCAGGGGGCTTCTGGCAATCAGCCCCAGCATTTT.

The chain has TRBV18 and TRBJ2-4; 7 bases are shared with TRBD2. V shed 0 bases, J shed 7 bases, and the junction held 6 bases outside the gene matches. The CDR3 extends over 15 amino acids. Germline loops: CDR1 KGHSH, CDR2 LQKENI. In nucleotides, the CDR3 is TGTGCCAGCTCACCACCAGGACGGGGAGGGAACATTCAGTACTTC. Protein product: CASSPPGRGGNIQYF.

This clone showed up just a few times. The genes are TRBV4-1 and TRBJ2-1, with D tentatively TRBD1 (6 bases). Germline V lookup: CDR1 MGHRA, CDR2 YSYEKL. The CDR3 covers 15 residues. V was cut by 3 bases and J by 0 bases, with 9 bases left in between. CDR3 protein: CASSHGTSSYNEQFF. In nucleotides, the CDR3 is TGCGCCAGCAGCCACGGGACATCCTCCTACAATGAGCAGTTCTTC.

The chain employs TRBV5-1 and TRBJ1-2, with D maybe TRBD1 (5 bases). The germline V gene encodes CDR1 SGHRS and CDR2 YFSETQ. The germline V and J ends were trimmed by 4 bases and 2 bases, with 9 bases remaining between them. The CDR3 extends over 13 amino acids. Here the CDR3 DNA reads TGCGCCAGCAGCCCGCGGGGGAACTATGGCTACACCTTC. This codes for CASSPRGNYGYTF.

The rearrangement links TRBV5-5 to TRBJ1-4, with 9 bases aligning to TRBD1. Germline loops: CDR1 SGHKS, CDR2 YYEKEE (reference sequence). The CDR3 spans 17 residues. V shed 1 base and J 4 bases; nucleotides not matched to a gene: 8. The chain's CDR3 is CASSLSLGQGNNEKLFF. DNA of the CDR3: TGTGCCAGCAGCTTGAGCTTAGGACAGGGGAATAATGAAAAACTGTTTTTT. The whole variable domain, remainder taken from reference TRBV5-5 and TRBJ1-4, is DAGVTQSPTHLIKTRGQQVTLRCSPISGHKSVSWYQQVLGQGPQFIFQYYEKEERGRGNFPDRFSARQFPNYSSELNVNALLLGDSALYLCASSLSLGQGNNEKLFFGSGTQLSVL.

CDR3 residues: CASSGRQDHYGYTF. CDR3 bases: TGTGCCAGCAGTGGAAGACAGGATCACTATGGCTACACCTTC. The gene calls are TRBV2 and TRBJ1-2; D is perhaps TRBD1 (6 bases). CDR1 and CDR2 from the germline V gene are SNHLY and FYNNEI. The V and J ends lost 4 bases and 3 bases respectively, with 12 bases between them. The CDR3 has 14 residues.

V and J are TRBV7-2 and TRBJ1-5; no clear D gene. The CDR3 loop spans 13 amino acids. Trimming cost V 0 bases and J 6 bases, with 6 bases left between them. The germline gives CDR1 SGHTA, CDR2 FQGNSA. CDR3 sequence (DNA): TGTGCCAGCAGCTTAGCCGGGAGTCAGCCCCAGCATTTT. Protein sequence: CASSLAGSQPQHF. Variable domain in full (rest from reference TRBV7-2 and TRBJ1-5): GAGVSQSPSNKVTEKGKDVELRCDPISGHTALYWYRQSLGQGLEFLIYFQGNSAPDKSGLPSDRFSAERTGGSVSTLTIQRTQQEDSAVYLCASSLAGSQPQHFGDGTRLSIL.

V is TRBV18 and J is TRBJ1-5; TRBD1 aligns across 8 bases. The CDR3 runs to 15 residues. The V and J ends lost 6 bases and 6 bases, in that order; junction bases with no gene match: 10. CDR1 and CDR2 from the germline V gene are KGHSH and LQKENI. The CDR3 DNA sequence: TGTGCCAGCTCTCCAGCTCAGGACAGGGCTCAGCCCCAGCATTTT. Its protein is CASSPAQDRAQPQHF.

This clone was counted a single time. This chain links TRBV5-1 with TRBJ2-2; 8 bases are shared with TRBD2. Trimming removed 7 bases from V and 5 bases from J; junction bases left unmatched: 7. This CDR3 is built from 14 residues. The germline V gene has CDR1 SGHRS and CDR2 YFSETQ. The CDR3 reads CASSPGLETGELFF. DNA of the CDR3: TGCGCCAGCTCTCCGGGACTAGAAACCGGGGAGCTGTTTTTT.

This clone was seen only once. This chain uses TRBV6-5 with TRBJ1-1; 8 bases are shared with TRBD1. CDR1 is MNHEY and CDR2 is SVGAGI in the germline V gene. This CDR3 has 13 amino acids. J gave up 8 bases and V 6 bases, and 8 bases lay outside the gene matches. CDR3 sequence: CASRRNRDREAFF. The CDR3 region has the DNA TGTGCCAGCAGACGCAACCGGGACAGGGAAGCTTTCTTT.

The rearrangement joins TRBV28 to TRBJ1-1; tentative D call: TRBD1 (6 bases). V shed 7 bases and J shed 1 base, with 19 bases lying between them. CDR1 is MDHEN, CDR2 SYDVKM, per germline. CDR3 length equals 16 residues. Here the CDR3 DNA reads TGTGCCAGCAAACCCACCGGGGGGGCCTCGAACACTGAAGCTTTCTTT. Translation gives CASKPTGGASNTEAFF.

This rearrangement joins TRBV2 to TRBJ1-2; 8 bases fit TRBD1. V lost 5 bases, J lost 3 bases, and 2 bases stayed unmatched. CDR3 length: 13 residues. Germline V gene lookup returns CDR1 SNHLY and CDR2 FYNNEI. The CDR3 sequence: CASSQDRDYGYTF. CDR3 bases: TGTGCCAGCAGTCAGGACAGGGACTATGGCTACACCTTC.

The genes are TRBV20-1 and TRBJ2-5; no clear D. This CDR3 is built from 15 residues. Germline values: CDR1 DFQATT, CDR2 SNEGSKA (reference sequence). The V gene lost 3 bases and the J gene lost 3 bases, with 17 bases spanning the gap. CDR3 DNA: TGCAGTGCTAGTGTAGGTGCGGTCAGCGAAGAGACCCAGTACTTC. Translation gives CSASVGAVSEETQYF.

The rearrangement links TRBV19 to TRBJ2-5; D gene ambiguous. Trimming took 5 bases from V and 2 from J, leaving 9 bases between them. Germline V CDR1 and CDR2: LNHDA, SQIVND (reference sequence). The CDR3 is made up of 13 amino acids. CDR3 protein: CASSWAHQETQYF. CDR3 in DNA: TGTGCCAGTAGTTGGGCGCATCAAGAGACCCAGTACTTC.

For the CDR3, the DNA is TGTGCCAGCAGCTTTGCACCGGGACTAGCGGGGTCCGATGAGCAGTTCTTC. Translating it yields CASSFAPGLAGSDEQFF. The rearrangement joins TRBV7-9 to TRBJ2-1; 13 nucleotides align to TRBD2. CDR1 and CDR2 (germline): SEHNR, FQNEAQ (reference sequence). CDR3 length equals 17 residues. J was trimmed by 8 bases and V by 3 bases; bases with no gene match: 10.

The chain carries TRBV3-1 (or the pseudogene TRBV3-2) and TRBJ2-2; 12 positions match TRBD1. Germline V gene lookup returns CDR1 LGHDT and CDR2 YNNKEL (reference sequence). V lost 6 bases and J lost 7; bases outside the gene matches: 9. This CDR3 has 16 amino acids. As DNA, the CDR3 is TGTGCCAGCAGTCGGTCGGGACAGGGGGCTTTCGGGGAGCTGTTTTTT. This gives the protein CASSRSGQGAFGELFF.

This sequence joins TRBV2 and TRBJ1-5; 9 nucleotides match TRBD1. CDR1 is SNHLY and CDR2 is FYNNEI in the germline V gene. The CDR3 has 15 amino acids. Unmatched junction bases numbered 8, after V lost 7 bases and J lost 4 bases. Here the CDR3 reads CASKGQGLENQPQHF. The CDR3 DNA reads TGTGCCAGCAAGGGACAGGGTTTAGAAAATCAGCCCCAGCATTTT.

This chain uses TRBV4-1 with TRBJ2-2; D uncertain. Germline CDR1 reads MGHRA; CDR2 reads YSYEKL. V was shortened by 2 bases and J by 2 bases, with 9 bases between the two germline ends. The CDR3 sequence is 15 residues long. The CDR3 DNA reads as TGCGCCAGCAGCCAACGTGGTAGCAACACCGGGGAGCTGTTTTTT. Its protein product is CASSQRGSNTGELFF.